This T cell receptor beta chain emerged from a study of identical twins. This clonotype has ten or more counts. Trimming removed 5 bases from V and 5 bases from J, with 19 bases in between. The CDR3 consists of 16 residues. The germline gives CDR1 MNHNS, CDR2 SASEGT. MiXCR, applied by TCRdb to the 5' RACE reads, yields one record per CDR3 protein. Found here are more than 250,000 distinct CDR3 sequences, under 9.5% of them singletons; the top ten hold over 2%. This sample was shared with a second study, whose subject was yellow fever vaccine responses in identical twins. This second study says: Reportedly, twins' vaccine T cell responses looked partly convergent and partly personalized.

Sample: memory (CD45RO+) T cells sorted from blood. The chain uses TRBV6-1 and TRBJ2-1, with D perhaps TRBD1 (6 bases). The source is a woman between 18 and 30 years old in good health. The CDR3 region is CASSRFGTTFNNEQFF. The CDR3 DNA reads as TGTGCCAGCAGTCGGTTTGGGACAACTTTTAACAATGAGCAGTTCTTC.